This entry describes one T cell receptor (beta chain). Its antigen is not identified. RNA was isolated and reverse transcribed to cDNA, the sequencing template. Assay: immunoSEQ multiplex PCR; the TCRdb copy retains only in-frame clones and omits some. The sample holds a few hundred thousand clones, 30% to 40% seen once. This sample was included in a study of CD8+ T cells in alopecia areata. Across the whole study: Oral tofacitinib (5 to 10 mg twice daily) was administered to treated patients. For 6 to 18 months, tofacitinib was taken, and 6 months off drug followed.

CDR1 is SGHRS, CDR2 YFSETQ, per germline. The CDR3 is made up of 16 amino acids. V lost 1 base, J lost 4 bases, and 8 bases stayed unmatched. The study, taken as a whole, reports: Many expanded lesional clones remained in scalp and blood on tofacitinib.

The sample's treatment: oral pan-JAK inhibitor, 5-10 mg twice daily. The chain has TRBV5-1 and TRBJ1-1, with 9 bases fitting TRBD1. Specimen: CD4+ T cells sorted from blood, collected at roughly week 30, from a patient treated with tofacitinib. This TCR derives from a human donor with alopecia areata. CDR3 nucleotides: TGCGCCAGCAGCTTGTCACAGGGGGCCAAGAGCACTGAAGCTTTCTTT. Amino acids: CASSLSQGAKSTEAFF.